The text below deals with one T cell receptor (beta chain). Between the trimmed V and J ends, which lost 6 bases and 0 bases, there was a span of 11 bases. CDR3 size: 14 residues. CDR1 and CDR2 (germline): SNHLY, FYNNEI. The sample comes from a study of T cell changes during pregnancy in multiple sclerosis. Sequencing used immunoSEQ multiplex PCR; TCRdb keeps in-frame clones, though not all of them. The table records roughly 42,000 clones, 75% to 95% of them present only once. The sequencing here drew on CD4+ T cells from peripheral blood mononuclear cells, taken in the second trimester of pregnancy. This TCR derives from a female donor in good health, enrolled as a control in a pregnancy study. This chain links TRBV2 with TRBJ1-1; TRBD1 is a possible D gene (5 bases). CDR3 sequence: CASRGGTLNTEAFF. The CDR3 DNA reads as TGTGCCAGCAGGGGGGGGACGTTGAACACTGAAGCTTTCTTT.